Following are 21 T cell receptor beta chains from one sample sequenced in a study of CD8+CD57+ T cells in acquired aplastic anemia. The template for TCR beta VDJ and CDR3 sequence profiling was genomic DNA. One entry per CDR3 protein, called by TCRdb with MiXCR from the reads. The profile shows roughly 63,000 distinct CDR3 sequences, roughly half of them singletons. Sequencing was done on a sample of sorted CD4+, CD8+, or CD8+CD57+ T cells (not recorded which) from PBMCs. The receptors here all came from a human donor in good health, serving as a control.

This clonotype qualifies as medium-sized. The chain links TRBV15 to TRBJ1-5, with TRBD1 matching over 7 bases. V shed 3 bases, J shed 6 bases, and the junction held 11 bases outside the gene matches. The V gene's germline CDR1 is LNHNV and CDR2 YYDKDF (reference sequence). The CDR3 length is 16 residues. In DNA, the CDR3 is TGTGCCACCAGCAGTGATGGACAGGACGGAAGTCAGCCCCAGCATTTT. Translation gives CATSSDGQDGSQPQHF. Looking up the rest from reference TRBV15 and TRBJ1-5 gives the full variable domain: DAMVIQNPRYQVTQFGKPVTLSCSQTLNHNVMYWYQQKSSQAPKLLFHYYDKDFNNEADTPDNFQSRRPNTSFCFLDIRSPGLGDTAMYLCATSSDGQDGSQPQHFGDGTRLSIL.

The chain is built from TRBV2 and TRBJ1-1; D call uncertain. CDR3 size: 13 residues. V was clipped by 6 bases and J by 8 bases, with 16 bases between them. CDR1 and CDR2 from the germline V gene are SNHLY and FYNNEI. The CDR3 reads CASSLMYRGEAFF. DNA for the CDR3: TGTGCCAGCAGCTTAATGTACCGTGGGGAAGCTTTCTTT.

A few counts support this clonotype. The chain combines TRBV18 with TRBJ1-5; a weak D match, TRBD1 (6 bases). The germline V gene has CDR1 KGHSH and CDR2 LQKENI. With 2 bases removed from V and 0 bases from J, the gap between germline ends came to 8 bases. This CDR3 comprises 15 residues. The CDR3 DNA is TGTGCCAGCTCACCAGGGACATTTAGCAATCAGCCCCAGCATTTT. This gives the protein CASSPGTFSNQPQHF.

This clonotype came up once. A junction boundary mismatches the germline segment, possibly from a read error. The gene calls are TRBV2 and TRBJ1-2; 8 nucleotides agree with TRBD1. CDR3 size: 12 residues. Germline values: CDR1 SNHLY, CDR2 FYNNEI. The CDR3 sequence: CASSGQGYGCTF. CDR3 in DNA: TGTGCCAGCAGCGGACAGGGCTATGGCTGCACCTTC. Together with reference TRBV2 and TRBJ1-2, the CDR3 gives the full variable domain: EPEVTQTPSHQVTQMGQEVILRCVPISNHLYFYWYRQILGQKVEFLVSFYNNEISEKSEIFDDQFSVERPDGSNFTLKIRSTKLEDSAMYFCASSGQGYGCTFGSGTRLTVV.

This clonotype was observed once. One junction end does not reproduce the germline sequence, and a read error may be involved. This chain connects TRBV10-2 to TRBJ1-2, with no clear D. The CDR3 loop spans 14 amino acids. The germline V gene encodes CDR1 WSHSY and CDR2 SAAADI. This chain's CDR3 is CASSEASTGFGYTF. The CDR3 nucleotides are TGTGCCAGCAGTGAAGCCTCTACCGGATTTGGCTACACCTTC.

The chain recombines TRBV2 with TRBJ1-5, with D uncertain. Germline CDR1 is SNHLY and CDR2 is FYNNEI. The CDR3 spans 15 residues. V was trimmed by 0 bases and J by 4 bases, leaving 10 bases between them. The CDR3 nucleotides read TGTGCCAGCAGTGAAGCGCATCGGGGAAATCAGCCCCAGCATTTT. Residues: CASSEAHRGNQPQHF.

V usage is TRBV7-2 and J usage is TRBJ2-1; possible D gene TRBD1, 7 bases. Trimming cost V 0 bases and J 16 bases, with 16 bases left between them. CDR3 length: 13 residues. The germline V gene has CDR1 SGHTA and CDR2 FQGNSA. The CDR3 here is CASSLAAGTAEFF. In DNA, the CDR3 is TGTGCCAGCAGCTTAGCGGCGGGGACAGCAGAATTCTTC. The entire variable domain, with the rest obtained from reference TRBV7-2 and TRBJ2-1, is as follows: GAGVSQSPSNKVTEKGKDVELRCDPISGHTALYWYRQSLGQGLEFLIYFQGNSAPDKSGLPSDRFSAERTGGSVSTLTIQRTQQEDSAVYLCASSLAAGTAEFFGPGTRLTVL.

The J gene is TRBJ2-7, the V gene TRBV7-9, with D maybe TRBD2 (5 bases). Germline assignment: CDR1 SEHNR and CDR2 FQNEAQ (reference sequence). The CDR3 sequence is 13 residues long. V was trimmed by 3 bases and J by 8 bases, leaving 14 bases between them. The CDR3 spells CASSFIEGEKQYF. The CDR3 nucleotides read TGTGCCAGCAGCTTCATTGAGGGTGAGAAGCAGTACTTC.

The rearrangement links TRBV25-1 to TRBJ2-7; 8 bases map to TRBD1. Trimming removed 6 bases from V and 3 bases from J; junction bases left unmatched: 10. The length of the CDR3 is 15 residues. CDR1 and CDR2 (germline): MGHDK, SYGVNS. The CDR3 DNA reads as TGTGCCAGCAGCTTTTTGACAGGGGATTACTACGAGCAGTACTTC. Protein: CASSFLTGDYYEQYF.

The chain uses TRBV15 and TRBJ2-5; the D is unclear. Germline V gene sequence: CDR1 LNHNV, CDR2 YYDKDF (reference sequence). The CDR3 is 14 residues long. V lost 1 base and J 5 bases, leaving 11 bases between the germline ends. CDR3 residues: CATSRVRRMETQYF. The CDR3 DNA is TGTGCCACCAGCAGAGTTAGAAGAATGGAGACCCAGTACTTC. The variable domain in full, with the rest retrieved from reference TRBV15 and TRBJ2-5, is DAMVIQNPRYQVTQFGKPVTLSCSQTLNHNVMYWYQQKSSQAPKLLFHYYDKDFNNEADTPDNFQSRRPNTSFCFLDIRSPGLGDTAMYLCATSRVRRMETQYFGPGTRLLVL.

In regard to this clonotype: An end of the junction does not agree with germline; a read error may underlie this. The chain joins TRBV7-9 to TRBJ2-5; 9 bases align to TRBD2. The CDR3 spans 14 residues. Germline values: CDR1 SEHNR, CDR2 FQNEAQ (reference sequence). The CDR3 region is CASSLAGPGETQYF. The CDR3 DNA reads as TGTGCCAGCAGCCTAGCGGGGCCGGGGGAGACCCAGTACTTC.

This clonotype was counted ten times or more. The CDR3 loop reads CASSHGDKNEQFF. CDR3 sequence (DNA): TGTGCCAGCAGTCACGGGGACAAAAATGAGCAGTTCTTC. The chain links TRBV27 to TRBJ2-1; a weak D match, TRBD1 (6 bases). This CDR3 has 13 amino acids. Germline V gene lookup returns CDR1 MNHEY and CDR2 SMNVEV (reference sequence). Trimming shortened V by 5 bases and J by 7 bases, and 12 bases separated the two germline ends.

The chain employs TRBV15 and TRBJ1-2, with TRBD1 matching over 9 bases. CDR1 LNHNV and CDR2 YYDKDF come from the germline V gene (reference sequence). This CDR3 has 14 residues. Trimming at V came to 5 bases and at J to 8 bases, leaving 9 bases not matched to a gene. The CDR3 DNA sequence: TGTGCCACCAGCCGAGGGGGGACAGGGCGGGGCTACACCTTC. It yields the protein CATSRGGTGRGYTF.

As to this clonotype: At one of its ends the junction is not consistent with the germline gene, which may arise from a read error. The chain recombines TRBV6-1 with TRBJ1-4; TRBD1 is a possible D gene (5 bases). The CDR3 is 13 residues long. Germline lookup yields CDR1 MNHNS and CDR2 SASEGT. The DNA for the CDR3 is TGTGCCAGCGGTGAAGGGGCACTCGAAAAACTGTTTTTT. Its translation is CASGEGALEKLFF.

V is TRBV2 and J is TRBJ2-6, with D hard to call. Per germline, CDR1 SNHLY and CDR2 FYNNEI. Trimming stripped 6 bases from V and 0 bases from J, with 9 bases between. The CDR3 spans 15 residues. The CDR3 sequence: CASSDIYSGANVLTF. In nucleotides, the CDR3 is TGTGCCAGCAGCGACATCTACTCTGGGGCCAACGTCCTGACTTTC. Supplemented by reference TRBV2 and TRBJ2-6, the full variable domain reads EPEVTQTPSHQVTQMGQEVILRCVPISNHLYFYWYRQILGQKVEFLVSFYNNEISEKSEIFDDQFSVERPDGSNFTLKIRSTKLEDSAMYFCASSDIYSGANVLTFGAGSRLTVL.

This clonotype was seen more than once but under ten times. The chain combines TRBV12-3 or TRBV12-4 with TRBJ2-1; TRBD2 matches 11 bases. The CDR3 loop spans 13 amino acids. With 6 bases clipped from V and 9 bases from J, the junction kept 4 bases outside the gene matches. The CDR3, as DNA: TGTGCCAGCAGGGGACTAGCGGTCGGTGAGCAGTTCTTC. Protein: CASRGLAVGEQFF.

This chain uses TRBV7-9 with TRBJ2-7; TRBD1 matches 8 bases. The junction had 6 bases not matched to a gene; V was cut back by 1 base and J by 4 bases. Germline CDR1 is SEHNR and CDR2 is FQNEAQ (reference sequence). The CDR3 is made up of 15 amino acids. The CDR3 nucleotides read TGTGCCAGCAGCTTAGAGAGACAGGGGCCTTACGAGCAGTACTTC. Its translation: CASSLERQGPYEQYF.

This chain joins TRBV24-1 and TRBJ2-3; D unclear. The V gene lost 3 bases and the J gene lost 6 bases, with 9 bases spanning the gap. This CDR3 region has 13 residues. Germline V gives CDR1 KGHDR, CDR2 SFDVKD. The CDR3, as DNA: TGTGCCACCAGTGATCCCCCGGTGGATACGCAGTATTTT. Translating it yields CATSDPPVDTQYF.

This rearrangement joins TRBV12-3 or TRBV12-4 to TRBJ2-3; D is possibly TRBD2 (7 bases). Trimming took 0 bases from V and 1 from J, leaving 26 bases between them. The CDR3 is 21 amino acids. This CDR3 is CASSLAQEGSGGLPRTDTQYF. DNA of the CDR3: TGTGCCAGCAGTTTAGCCCAGGAGGGGTCGGGGGGCCTTCCCCGCACAGATACGCAGTATTTT.

This clonotype came up once. V and J are TRBV10-3 and TRBJ1-6; D is possibly TRBD1 (5 bases). The CDR3 is made up of 16 amino acids. In germline, CDR1 is ENHRY, CDR2 SYGVKD. Deletions cut 0 bases from V and 7 bases from J, with 13 bases between. This CDR3 reads CAISESWGVGNSPLHF. CDR3 DNA sequence: TGTGCCATCAGTGAGTCGTGGGGGGTAGGGAATTCACCCCTCCACTTT.

As to this clonotype: As the CDR3 is not closed by the conserved phenylalanine or tryptophan, this likely results from a read error. J is TRBJ2-5 and V is TRBV12-3 or TRBV12-4; D is uncertain. This CDR3 has 15 residues. Trimming removed 5 bases at V and 5 bases at J, with 18 bases between. The CDR3 DNA sequence: TGTGCCAGCAGTCTAATGGCAGCGACCCGGGAGACCCAGTACTAC. It specifies CASSLMAATRETQYY.